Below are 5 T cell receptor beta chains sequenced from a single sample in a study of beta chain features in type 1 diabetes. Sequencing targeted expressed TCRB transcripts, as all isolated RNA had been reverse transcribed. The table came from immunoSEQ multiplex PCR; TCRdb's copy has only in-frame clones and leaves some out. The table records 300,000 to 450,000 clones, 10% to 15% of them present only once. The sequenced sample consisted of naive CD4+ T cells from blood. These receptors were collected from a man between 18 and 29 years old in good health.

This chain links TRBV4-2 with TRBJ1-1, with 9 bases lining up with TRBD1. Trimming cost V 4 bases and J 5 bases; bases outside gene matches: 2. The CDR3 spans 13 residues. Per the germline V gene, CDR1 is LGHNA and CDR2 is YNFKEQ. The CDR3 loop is CASSRGQGTEAFF. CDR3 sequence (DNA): TGTGCCAGCAGCCGAGGACAGGGGACTGAAGCTTTCTTT.

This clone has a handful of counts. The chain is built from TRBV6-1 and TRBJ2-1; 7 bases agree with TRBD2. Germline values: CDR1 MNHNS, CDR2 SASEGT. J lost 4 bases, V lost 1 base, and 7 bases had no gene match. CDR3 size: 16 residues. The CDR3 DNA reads TGTGCCAGCAGTGAAGGAGTAGCGGGTCTTTACAATGAGCAGTTCTTC. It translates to CASSEGVAGLYNEQFF.

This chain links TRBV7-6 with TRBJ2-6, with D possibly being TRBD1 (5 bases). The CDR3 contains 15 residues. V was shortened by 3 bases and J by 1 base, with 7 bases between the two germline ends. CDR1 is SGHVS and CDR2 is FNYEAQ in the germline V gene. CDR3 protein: CASSLTVSGANVLTF. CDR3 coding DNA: TGTGCCAGCAGCTTGACAGTTTCTGGGGCCAACGTCCTGACTTTC.

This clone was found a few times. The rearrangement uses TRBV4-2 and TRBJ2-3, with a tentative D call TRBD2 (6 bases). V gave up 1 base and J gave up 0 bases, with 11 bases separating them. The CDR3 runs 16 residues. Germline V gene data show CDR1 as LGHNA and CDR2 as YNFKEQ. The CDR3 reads CASSQVMRGSTDTQYF. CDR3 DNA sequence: TGTGCCAGCAGCCAAGTTATGCGGGGAAGCACAGATACGCAGTATTTT.

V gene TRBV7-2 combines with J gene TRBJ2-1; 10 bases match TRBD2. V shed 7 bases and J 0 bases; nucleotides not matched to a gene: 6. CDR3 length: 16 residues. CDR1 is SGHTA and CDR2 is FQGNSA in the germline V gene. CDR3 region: CASMASGSRSYNEQFF. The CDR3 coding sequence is TGTGCCAGCATGGCTAGCGGGAGCCGCTCCTACAATGAGCAGTTCTTC.